This TCR beta chain was identified during a study of shared clonotypes between healthy human individuals. Study-level information: The study drew on two women and three men aged 18 to 49 as donors.

Germline CDR1 SGHNT, CDR2 YYREEE (reference sequence). Trimming pared 8 bases from V and 3 bases from J, leaving 20 bases between. The CDR3 spans 15 residues. The data were produced by immunoSEQ multiplex PCR, yet TCRdb's version contains in-frame clones alone and is incomplete. The sample has over a million clones; around 78% are singletons. V is TRBV5-4 and J is TRBJ1-1, with D perhaps TRBD1 (6 bases). Input material: memory CD4+ T cells from PBMCs. Described subset: CD45RA-negative fraction. This receptor was obtained from a man between 18 and 29 years old in good health. Some clones in this sample may be carry-over from other donors' samples. In nucleotides, the CDR3 is TGTGCCAGTGGGACACCCCGAAAGGGCGACACTGAAGCTTTCTTT. Translating it yields CASGTPRKGDTEAFF. Using reference TRBV5-4 and TRBJ1-1 for the parts outside the CDR3, the full variable domain is ETGVTQSPTHLIKTRGQQVTLRCSSQSGHNTVSWYQQALGQGPQFIFQYYREEENGRGNFPPRFSGLQFPNYSSELNVNALELDDSALYLCASGTPRKGDTEAFFGQGTRLTVV.